The 8 T cell receptor beta chains below were found in one sample sequenced in a study of OX40 agonist ivuxolimab in advanced cancers. Using immunoSEQ multiplex PCR, the repertoire was profiled, and TCRdb retains in-frame clones only, with some absent. The table includes tens of thousands of clones, 81% detected once. The specimen was CD4+ or CD8+ T cells sorted from blood, collected in a trial of the OX40 agonist ivuxolimab. The receptor set was obtained from an adult with an advanced solid tumor such as melanoma, head and neck, liver or kidney cancer.

V usage is TRBV7-2 and J usage is TRBJ2-7; D is perhaps TRBD1 (5 bases). CDR3 size: 15 residues. V dropped 1 base and J dropped 7 bases, with 17 bases sitting between them. Germline V lookup: CDR1 SGHTA, CDR2 FQGNSA. CDR3 sequence: CASSLVFPRAREQYF. The CDR3 DNA follows: TGTGCCAGCAGCTTAGTGTTTCCCAGGGCGCGGGAGCAGTACTTC.

The chain employs TRBV5-1 and TRBJ2-2; no firm D call. The V end lost 6 bases, the J end lost 8 bases, and 8 bases lay between the germline ends. Germline V gene sequence: CDR1 SGHRS, CDR2 YFSETQ. This CDR3 is built from 11 residues. The CDR3 sequence: CASTAGGELFF. The CDR3 DNA reads TGCGCCAGCACGGCCGGGGGGGAGCTGTTTTTT.

This clone was found once. The chain links TRBV11-3 to TRBJ2-1; 7 nucleotides agree with TRBD1. This CDR3 has 13 amino acids. CDR1 SGHNT and CDR2 YENEEA come from the germline V gene. Trimming removed 5 bases from V and 7 bases from J; junction bases left unmatched: 5. CDR3 amino acids: CASSTGVGNEQFF. In nucleotides, the CDR3 is TGTGCCAGCAGCACAGGGGTCGGGAATGAGCAGTTCTTC.

This clone has more than one count but fewer than ten. The J gene is TRBJ1-3, the V gene TRBV7-2; 7 nucleotides match TRBD1. CDR1 SGHTA and CDR2 FQGNSA come from the germline V gene. The CDR3 has 13 amino acids. With V trimmed by 5 bases and J by 3 bases, 1 base remained unmatched. DNA for the CDR3: TGTGCCAGCAGCCGGACAGGTGGAAACACCATATATTTT. This sequence encodes CASSRTGGNTIYF.

The chain links TRBV5-1 to TRBJ2-3; D is ambiguous. The germline V gene has CDR1 SGHRS and CDR2 YFSETQ. The CDR3 length is 14 residues. V shed 1 base and J shed 2 bases, with 8 bases lying between them. The CDR3 DNA reads as TGCGCCAGCAGCTTGCCGCTGCCCACAGATACGCAGTATTTT. It yields the protein CASSLPLPTDTQYF.

V and J are TRBV10-1 and TRBJ2-3, with D tentatively TRBD1 (5 bases). This CDR3 region has 15 residues. The V and J ends lost 5 bases and 0 bases respectively, with 12 bases between them. Germline V gene sequence: CDR1 WNHNN, CDR2 SYGVQD (reference sequence). CDR3 residues: CASSNRGSSTDTQYF. The CDR3 DNA sequence: TGCGCCAGCAGTAATAGGGGATCTAGCACAGATACGCAGTATTTT.

This clone has a handful of counts. The chain carries TRBV18 and TRBJ1-5; a weak D match, TRBD1 (5 bases). Germline V gene sequence: CDR1 KGHSH, CDR2 LQKENI. The CDR3 is 15 residues long. V dropped 4 bases and J dropped 1 base, with 11 bases sitting between them. The CDR3 spells CASSLGRQSNQPQHF. The CDR3, as DNA: TGTGCCAGCTCACTAGGGAGACAGAGCAATCAGCCCCAGCATTTT.

The rearrangement joins TRBV30 to TRBJ2-1; TRBD2 aligns across 8 bases. Germline loops: CDR1 GTSNPN, CDR2 SVGIG (reference sequence). The J segment lost 9 bases and the V segment lost 4 bases, leaving 5 bases of the junction unmatched. The CDR3 is 12 residues long. CDR3 DNA sequence: TGTGCCTGGATCCAAGCGGGAGTTGAGCAGTTCTTC. It is translated as CAWIQAGVEQFF.